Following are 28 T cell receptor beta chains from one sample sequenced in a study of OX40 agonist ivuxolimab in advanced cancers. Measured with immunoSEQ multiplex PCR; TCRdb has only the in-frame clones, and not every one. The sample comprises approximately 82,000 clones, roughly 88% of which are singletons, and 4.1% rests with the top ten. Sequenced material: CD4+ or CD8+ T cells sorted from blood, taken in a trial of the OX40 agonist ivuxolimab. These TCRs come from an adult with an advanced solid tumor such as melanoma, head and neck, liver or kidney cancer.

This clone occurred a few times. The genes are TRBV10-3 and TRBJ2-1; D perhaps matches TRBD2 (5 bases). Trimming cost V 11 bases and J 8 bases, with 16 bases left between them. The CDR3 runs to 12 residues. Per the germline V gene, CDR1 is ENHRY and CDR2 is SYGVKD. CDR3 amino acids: CAAAGNGDEQFF. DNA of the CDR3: TGTGCCGCGGCGGGCAATGGGGATGAGCAGTTCTTC.

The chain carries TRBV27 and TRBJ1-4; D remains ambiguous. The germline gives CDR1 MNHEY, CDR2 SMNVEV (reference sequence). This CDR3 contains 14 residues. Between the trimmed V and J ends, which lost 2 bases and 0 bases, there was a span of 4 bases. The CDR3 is CASSLRPTNEKLFF. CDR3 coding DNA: TGTGCCAGCAGTTTAAGACCAACTAATGAAAAACTGTTTTTT.

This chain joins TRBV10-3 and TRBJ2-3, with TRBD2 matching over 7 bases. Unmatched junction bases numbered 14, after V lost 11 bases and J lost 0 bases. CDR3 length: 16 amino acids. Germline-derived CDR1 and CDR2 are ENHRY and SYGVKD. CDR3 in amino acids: CAAQGSLAPSTDTQYF. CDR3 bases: TGTGCCGCCCAGGGTTCACTAGCGCCCAGCACAGATACGCAGTATTTT.

In nucleotides, the CDR3 is TGTGCCAGCAGCACGACTAGCGGAGGGTACAATGAGCAGTTCTTC. Translating it yields CASSTTSGGYNEQFF. This chain links TRBV7-9 with TRBJ2-1; 9 nucleotides match TRBD2. The CDR3 spans 15 residues. Trimming cost V 5 bases and J 4 bases; bases outside gene matches: 6. Germline values: CDR1 SEHNR, CDR2 FQNEAQ (reference sequence). Drawing the rest from reference TRBV7-9 and TRBJ2-1, the complete variable domain is DTGVSQNPRHKITKRGQNVTFRCDPISEHNRLYWYRQTLGQGPEFLTYFQNEAQLEKSRLLSDRFSAERPKGSFSTLEIQRTEQGDSAMYLCASSTTSGGYNEQFFGPGTRLTVL.

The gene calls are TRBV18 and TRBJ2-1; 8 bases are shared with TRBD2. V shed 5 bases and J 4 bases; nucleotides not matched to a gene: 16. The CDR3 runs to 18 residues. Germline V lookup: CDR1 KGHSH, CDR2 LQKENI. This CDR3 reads CASSSKPGLGFLYNEQFF. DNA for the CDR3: TGTGCCAGCTCATCCAAACCGGGACTAGGGTTTTTGTACAATGAGCAGTTCTTC.

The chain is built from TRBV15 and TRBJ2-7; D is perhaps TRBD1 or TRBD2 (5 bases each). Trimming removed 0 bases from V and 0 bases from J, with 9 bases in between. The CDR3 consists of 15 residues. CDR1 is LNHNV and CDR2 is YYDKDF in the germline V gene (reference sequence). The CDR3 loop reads CATSRDKGSSYEQYF. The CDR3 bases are TGTGCCACCAGCAGAGATAAGGGGAGCTCCTACGAGCAGTACTTC.

CDR3: CASSTGQEDGYTF. In DNA form, the CDR3 reads TGTGCCAGCAGCACGGGACAGGAGGACGGCTACACCTTC. The rearrangement joins TRBV7-8 to TRBJ1-2; TRBD1 matches at 8 bases. The V gene end was trimmed by 5 bases and the J gene end by 8 bases; junction bases not matched to a gene: 7. This CDR3 spans 13 amino acids. The germline CDR1 and CDR2 sequences are SGHVS and FQNEAQ. Full variable domain (missing parts from reference TRBV7-8 and TRBJ1-2): GAGVSQSPRYKVAKRGQDVALRCDPISGHVSLFWYQQALGQGPEFLTYFQNEAQLDKSGLPSDRFFAERPEGSVSTLKIQRTQQEDSAVYLCASSTGQEDGYTFGSGTRLTVV.

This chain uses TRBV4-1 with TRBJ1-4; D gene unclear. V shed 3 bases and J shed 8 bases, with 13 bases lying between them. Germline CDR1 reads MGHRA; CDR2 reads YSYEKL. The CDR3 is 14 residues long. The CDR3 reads CASSHPWSGEKLFF. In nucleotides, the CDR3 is TGCGCCAGCAGCCACCCATGGTCGGGGGAAAAACTGTTTTTT.

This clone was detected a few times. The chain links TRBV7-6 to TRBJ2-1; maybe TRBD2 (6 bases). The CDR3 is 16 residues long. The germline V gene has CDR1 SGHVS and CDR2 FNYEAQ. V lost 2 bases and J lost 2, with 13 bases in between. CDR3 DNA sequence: TGTGCCAGCAGCTTAATGGACTCGGGAGCCTACAATGAGCAGTTCTTC. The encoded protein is CASSLMDSGAYNEQFF.

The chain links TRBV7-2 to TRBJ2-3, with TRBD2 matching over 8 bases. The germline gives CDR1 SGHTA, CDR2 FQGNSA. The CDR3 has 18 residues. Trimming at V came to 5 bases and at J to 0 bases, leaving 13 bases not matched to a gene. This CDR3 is CASSARGSSGTSTDTQYF. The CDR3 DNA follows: TGTGCCAGCAGCGCTAGGGGGAGTAGCGGGACTAGCACAGATACGCAGTATTTT.

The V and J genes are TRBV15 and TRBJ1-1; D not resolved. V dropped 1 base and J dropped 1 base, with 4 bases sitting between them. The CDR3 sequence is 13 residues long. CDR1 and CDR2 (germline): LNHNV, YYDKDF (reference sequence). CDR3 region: CATSRGKNTEAFF. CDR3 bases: TGTGCCACCAGCAGAGGGAAGAACACTGAAGCTTTCTTT.

This CDR3 reads CASTRTALLSGELFF. The CDR3, as DNA: TGTGCCAGCACTCGGACGGCGCTACTTTCCGGGGAGCTGTTTTTT. V and J are TRBV6-1 and TRBJ2-2; D uncertain. The CDR3 extends over 15 amino acids. In germline, CDR1 is MNHNS, CDR2 SASEGT. V dropped 7 bases and J dropped 6 bases, with 18 bases sitting between them.

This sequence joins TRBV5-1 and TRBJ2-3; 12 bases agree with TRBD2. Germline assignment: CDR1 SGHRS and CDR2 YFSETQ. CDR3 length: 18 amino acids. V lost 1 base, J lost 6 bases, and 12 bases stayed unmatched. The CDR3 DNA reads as TGCGCCAGCAGCTTGACCGCAGGACTAGCGGGGTATAAGGATACGCAGTATTTT. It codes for CASSLTAGLAGYKDTQYF.

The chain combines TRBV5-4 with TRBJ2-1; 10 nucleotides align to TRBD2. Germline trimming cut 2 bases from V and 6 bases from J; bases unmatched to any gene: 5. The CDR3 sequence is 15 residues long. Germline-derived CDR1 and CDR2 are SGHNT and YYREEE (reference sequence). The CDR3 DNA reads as TGTGCCAGCAGCTTACCTAGCGGGAGCGGCAATGAGCAGTTCTTC. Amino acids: CASSLPSGSGNEQFF.

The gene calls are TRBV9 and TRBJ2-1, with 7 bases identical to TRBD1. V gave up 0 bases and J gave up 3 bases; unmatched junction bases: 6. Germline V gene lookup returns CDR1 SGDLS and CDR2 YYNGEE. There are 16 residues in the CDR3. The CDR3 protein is CASSVATGTDYNEQFF. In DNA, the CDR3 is TGTGCCAGCAGCGTAGCTACCGGGACAGACTACAATGAGCAGTTCTTC.

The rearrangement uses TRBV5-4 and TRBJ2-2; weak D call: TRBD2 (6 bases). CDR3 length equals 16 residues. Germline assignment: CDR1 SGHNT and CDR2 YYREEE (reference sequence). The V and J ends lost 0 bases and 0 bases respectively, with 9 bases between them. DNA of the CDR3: TGTGCCAGCAGCTTGGGGGGCGGGACGAACACCGGGGAGCTGTTTTTT. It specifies CASSLGGGTNTGELFF.

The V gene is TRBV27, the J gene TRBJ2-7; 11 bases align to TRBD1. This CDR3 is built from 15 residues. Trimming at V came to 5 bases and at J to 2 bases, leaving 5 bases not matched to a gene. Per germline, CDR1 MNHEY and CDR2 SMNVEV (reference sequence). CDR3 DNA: TGTGCCAGCAGTCCCTGGACAGGGGGCGCCTACGAGCAGTACTTC. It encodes CASSPWTGGAYEQYF.

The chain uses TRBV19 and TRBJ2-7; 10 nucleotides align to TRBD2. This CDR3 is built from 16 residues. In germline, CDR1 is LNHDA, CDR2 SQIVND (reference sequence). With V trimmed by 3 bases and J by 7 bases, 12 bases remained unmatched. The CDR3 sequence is CASSILSSGSLREQYF. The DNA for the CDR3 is TGTGCCAGTAGTATCTTGTCTAGCGGGAGTCTAAGGGAGCAGTACTTC.

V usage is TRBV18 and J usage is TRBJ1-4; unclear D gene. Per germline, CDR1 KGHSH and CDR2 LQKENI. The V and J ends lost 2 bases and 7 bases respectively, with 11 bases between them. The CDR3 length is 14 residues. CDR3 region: CASSPSTRGEKLFF. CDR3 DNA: TGTGCCAGCTCACCATCGACACGCGGTGAAAAACTGTTTTTT. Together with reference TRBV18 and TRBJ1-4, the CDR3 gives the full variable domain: NAGVMQNPRHLVRRRGQEARLRCSPMKGHSHVYWYRQLPEEGLKFMVYLQKENIIDESGMPKERFSAEFPKEGPSILRIQQVVRGDSAAYFCASSPSTRGEKLFFGSGTQLSVL.

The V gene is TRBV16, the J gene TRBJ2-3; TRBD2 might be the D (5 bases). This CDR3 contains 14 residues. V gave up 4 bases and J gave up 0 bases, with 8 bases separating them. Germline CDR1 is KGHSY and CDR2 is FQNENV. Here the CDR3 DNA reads TGTGCCAGCAGCCTAGCGCAGAGCACAGATACGCAGTATTTT. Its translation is CASSLAQSTDTQYF.

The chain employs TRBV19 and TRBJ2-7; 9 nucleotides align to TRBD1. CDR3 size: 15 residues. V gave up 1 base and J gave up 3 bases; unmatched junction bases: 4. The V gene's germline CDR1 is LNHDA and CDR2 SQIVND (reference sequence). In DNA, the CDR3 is TGTGCCAGTAGTATAGTACAGGGGGCCCGCTACGAGCAGTACTTC. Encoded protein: CASSIVQGARYEQYF.

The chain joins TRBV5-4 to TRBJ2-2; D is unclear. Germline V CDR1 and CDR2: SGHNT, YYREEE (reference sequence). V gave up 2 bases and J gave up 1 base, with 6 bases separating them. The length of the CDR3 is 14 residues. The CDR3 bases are TGTGCCAGCAGCTTTTATGAGAACACCGGGGAGCTGTTTTTT. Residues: CASSFYENTGELFF.

The CDR3 region has the DNA TGTGCCAGCAGCCACGGCGTGGCCTCGGAGACCCAGTACTTC. Its translation: CASSHGVASETQYF. This sequence joins TRBV5-8 and TRBJ2-5; D gene uncertain. The ends were cut back, 4 bases at V and 5 bases at J, with 15 bases in the middle. CDR3 length equals 14 residues. Germline loops: CDR1 SGHTS, CDR2 YDEGEE. The variable domain in full, completed from reference TRBV5-8 and TRBJ2-5, reads EAGVTQSPTHLIKTRGQQATLRCSPISGHTSVYWYQQALGLGLQFLLWYDEGEERNRGNFPPRFSGRQFPNYSSELNVNALELEDSALYLCASSHGVASETQYFGPGTRLLVL.

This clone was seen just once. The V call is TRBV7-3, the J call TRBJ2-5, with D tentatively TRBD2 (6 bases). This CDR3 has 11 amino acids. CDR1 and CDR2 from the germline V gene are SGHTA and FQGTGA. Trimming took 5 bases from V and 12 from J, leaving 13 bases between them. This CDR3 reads CASSPDYPKYF. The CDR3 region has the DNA TGTGCCAGCAGCCCGGACTACCCGAAGTACTTC. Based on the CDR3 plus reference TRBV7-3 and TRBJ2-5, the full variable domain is GAGVSQTPSNKVTEKGKYVELRCDPISGHTALYWYRQSLGQGPEFLIYFQGTGAADDSGLPNDRFFAVRPEGSVSTLKIQRTERGDSAVYLCASSPDYPKYFGPGTRLLVL.

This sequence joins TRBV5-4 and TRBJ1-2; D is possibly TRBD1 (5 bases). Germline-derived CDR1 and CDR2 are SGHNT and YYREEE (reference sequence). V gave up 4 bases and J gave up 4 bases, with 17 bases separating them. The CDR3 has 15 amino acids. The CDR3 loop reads CASSQKEGMGYGYTF. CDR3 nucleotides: TGTGCCAGCAGCCAGAAGGAGGGGATGGGCTATGGCTACACCTTC.

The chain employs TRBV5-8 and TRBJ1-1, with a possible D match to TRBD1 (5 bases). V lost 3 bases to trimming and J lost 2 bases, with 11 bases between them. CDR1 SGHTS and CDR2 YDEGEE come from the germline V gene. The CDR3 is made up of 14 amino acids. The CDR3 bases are TGTGCCAGCAGCTATGGCAGGGACAACACTGAAGCTTTCTTT. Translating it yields CASSYGRDNTEAFF.

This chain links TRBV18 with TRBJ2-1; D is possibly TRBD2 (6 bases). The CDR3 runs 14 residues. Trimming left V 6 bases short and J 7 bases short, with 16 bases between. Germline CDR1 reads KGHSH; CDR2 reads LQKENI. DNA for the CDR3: TGTGCCAGCTCTGAGGAGGGCAATAGTAATGAGCAGTTCTTC. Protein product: CASSEEGNSNEQFF.

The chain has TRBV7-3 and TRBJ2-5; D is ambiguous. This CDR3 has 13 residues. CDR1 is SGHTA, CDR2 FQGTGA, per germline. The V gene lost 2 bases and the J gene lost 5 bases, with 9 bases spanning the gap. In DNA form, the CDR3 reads TGTGCCAGCAGCTTATCAGATGGGGAGACCCAGTACTTC. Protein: CASSLSDGETQYF.